What follows is one T cell receptor beta chain and its context. In its sample, this clonotype was seen many times. It lacks a known antigen. The record has no base qualities; no much larger clone is one base away. This sample was included in a study of blood T cells in healthy people across ages (dated by TCRdb to the mid-2010s). Study-level background: In model experiments, template switching captured roughly one uniquely barcoded TCR beta cDNA molecule for every two T cells. Two additional independent replicas of 1 million unique cDNA reads from the same blood draw were analyzed for two donors (one aged 18 to 29 and one aged 80 or older). Age-related changes in TCR beta repertoire diversity were measured in the study by deep sequencing normalized with unique cDNA molecular identifiers. Donors were grouped into four age groups: young (average 16 years), middle-aged (39), aged (over 55) and long-lived (about 90). To avoid experimental bias, donors of different ages were randomly spread across the sequencing lanes. Study-wide conclusions, independent of this receptor: Because donor CMV infection status was unknown, age-related changes in expanded clonotypes were potentially confounded. Estimates of total diversity based on one million sequenced T cells were regarded as lower bounds and as underestimates. As age increased, observed TCR beta diversity per million T cells dropped in a roughly linear way, and a significant reduction was already evident by age 40. Since profiling was done on bulk unsorted PBMCs, naive and antigen-experienced compartments could not be conclusively compared. A strong correlation was found between observed TCR beta diversity and the percentage of naive T cells measured by flow cytometry. Compared with the aged group, the long-lived group had more naive CD4+ T cells, fewer expanded clones and increased TCR diversity, a pattern suggesting age selection.

According to the germline V gene, CDR1 reads SNHLY and CDR2 reads FYNNEI. V ends up 6 bases short and J 3 bases short, with an unmatched junction base count of 7. The CDR3 numbers 14 residues from cysteine through phenylalanine. The entry retains the CDR3 DNA only, 42 bases that are in frame from base 1. The library came from 5' RACE. The listed sequencing device is Illumina HiSeq 2500. A second PCR of roughly 7 to 11 cycles was performed with a sample-barcoded 5' primer and a J-beta primer mix. A unique molecular identifier was introduced onto each TCR beta cDNA molecule by a template-switch 5' adaptor carrying 12 random nucleotides. At least 2.5 million CDR3-containing paired-end reads were obtained from each sample. All of the RNA was converted into first-strand cDNA using the Mint cDNA synthesis kit, with a TRBC-specific oligonucleotide serving as the primer. Following uracil-DNA glycosylase treatment, all cDNA underwent a first 18-cycle PCR with the universal primers M1SS and BC2_uni_R. Per the original workflow: For normalization, 1 million high-quality reads, each with a distinct molecular identifier, were randomly selected from each sample. Instead of being binned into consensus sequences, reads with shared molecular identifiers were discarded. MiTCR, run with a Q25 quality threshold and the strictest error-elimination algorithm, handled CDR3 identification, clonotype clustering and error correction. A nonparametric unseen species model using Euler transformation provided a lower-bound estimate of total TCR beta diversity. TCRdb reprocessed the public reads (quality trimming at Q25 with fastp, clone calling with MiXCR) and kept in-frame beta chains. Every CDR3 protein is listed once, alongside the most common genes and DNA of its rows. V and J calls and clone size were set by TCRdb, not the authors. Counted in this sample were about 650,000 distinct CDR3 sequences; approximately 31% of them appeared once. The ten largest clones take up about 16% of the sample.

The roughly 38 donors, aged about 6 to 95 years, were systemically healthy Caucasian individuals from Russia. Each donor gave ten milliliters of peripheral blood, collected into EDTA-treated Vacutainer tubes. Ficoll-Paque density-gradient centrifugation was used to isolate PBMCs, with at least 7 million per sample. Total RNA was extracted from PBMCs with Trizol reagent, with at least 6 micrograms obtained per sample. Naive CD45RAhigh/CD27high T cell percentages were measured by flow cytometry on a PBMC aliquot from every donor. The sequenced material came from blood. The source is an elderly woman in good health. Donor details come from another sample of the same person, matched by shared clones. The chain was built from TRBV2 and TRBJ1-2; 7 junctional bases match TRBD1. The DNA reads as follows: TGTGCCAGCAGCCGGAGGGGGCGCGACTATGGCTACACCTTC. The translation is CASSRRGRDYGYTF.